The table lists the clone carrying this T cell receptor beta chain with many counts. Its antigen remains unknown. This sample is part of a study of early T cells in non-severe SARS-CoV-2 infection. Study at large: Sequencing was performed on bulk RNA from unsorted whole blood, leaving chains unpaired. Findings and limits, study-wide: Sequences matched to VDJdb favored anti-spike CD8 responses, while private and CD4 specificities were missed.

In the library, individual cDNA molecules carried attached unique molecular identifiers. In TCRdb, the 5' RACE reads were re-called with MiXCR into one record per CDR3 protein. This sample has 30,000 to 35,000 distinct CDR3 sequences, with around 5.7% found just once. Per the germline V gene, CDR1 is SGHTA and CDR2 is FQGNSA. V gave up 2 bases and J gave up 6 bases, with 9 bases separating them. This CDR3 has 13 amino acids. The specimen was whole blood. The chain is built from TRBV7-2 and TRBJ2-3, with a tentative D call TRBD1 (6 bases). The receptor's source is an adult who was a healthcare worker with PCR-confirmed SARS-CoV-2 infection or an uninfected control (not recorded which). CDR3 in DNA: TGTGCCAGCAGCTTACAGGGGATTGATACGCAGTATTTT. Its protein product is CASSLQGIDTQYF. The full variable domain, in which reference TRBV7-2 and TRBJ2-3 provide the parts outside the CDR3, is GAGVSQSPSNKVTEKGKDVELRCDPISGHTALYWYRQSLGQGLEFLIYFQGNSAPDKSGLPSDRFSAERTGGSVSTLTIQRTQQEDSAVYLCASSLQGIDTQYFGPGTRLTVL.